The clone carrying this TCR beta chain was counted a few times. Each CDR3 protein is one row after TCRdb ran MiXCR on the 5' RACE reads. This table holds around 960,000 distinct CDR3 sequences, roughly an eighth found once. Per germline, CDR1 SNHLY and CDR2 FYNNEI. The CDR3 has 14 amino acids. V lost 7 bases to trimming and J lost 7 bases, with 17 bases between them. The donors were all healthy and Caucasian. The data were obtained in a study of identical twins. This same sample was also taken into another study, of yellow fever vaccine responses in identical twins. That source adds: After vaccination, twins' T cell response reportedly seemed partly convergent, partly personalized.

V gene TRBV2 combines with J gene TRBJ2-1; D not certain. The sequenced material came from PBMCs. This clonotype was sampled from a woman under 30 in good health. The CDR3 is CASKLAPPDNEQFF. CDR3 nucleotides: TGTGCCAGCAAACTGGCTCCCCCTGATAATGAGCAGTTCTTC.